This entry concerns a single T cell receptor (beta chain). The antigen is unknown. This specimen belongs to a study of T cells in Graves' hyperthyroidism and ophthalmopathy. The CDR3 has 14 residues. V lost 1 base and J 3 bases, leaving 10 bases between the germline ends. In germline, CDR1 is SGDLS, CDR2 YYNGEE. Amplification targeted TCR beta CDR3 regions from RNA transcripts. An initial round of RT-PCR targeting the TCR CDR3 relied on the HTBI primer set. One entry per CDR3 protein results from TCRdb running MiXCR on the multiplex PCR reads. The table includes around 270,000 distinct CDR3 sequences, less than 20% detected once. Clinical symptoms, serum thyroxine, TRAb, thyroid ultrasound and orbital computed tomography established diagnosis. Overall study findings and caveats: Ophthalmopathy could be told apart from stable hyperthyroidism with a 13 V-J model.

V is TRBV9 and J is TRBJ1-1; tentatively, D is TRBD1 (5 bases). Material for sequencing was blood. The receptor was isolated from a man over 45 with Graves' ophthalmopathy. The CDR3 region is CASSVKGLDTEAFF. The CDR3 DNA sequence: TGTGCCAGCAGCGTAAAGGGGCTGGACACTGAAGCTTTCTTT. Supplemented by reference TRBV9 and TRBJ1-1, the full variable domain reads DSGVTQTPKHLITATGQRVTLRCSPRSGDLSVYWYQQSLDQGLQFLIQYYNGEERAKGNILERFSAQQFPDLHSELNLSSLELGDSALYFCASSVKGLDTEAFFGQGTRLTVV.